This T cell receptor (beta chain) emerged from a study of circulating tumor DNA in untreated peripheral T-cell lymphoma. Assay: immunoSEQ multiplex PCR; the TCRdb copy retains only in-frame clones and omits some. The data contain 6,000 or so clones, about 80% of them singletons. CDR1 and CDR2 from the germline V gene are GTSNPN and SVGIG (reference sequence). V gave up 0 bases and J gave up 1 base, with 10 bases separating them. CDR3 length: 14 residues. Tumor tissue was collected at baseline, before treatment began. Findings and limits, study-wide: Tumor-specific clonotypes: identified in around four fifths of patients, roughly 90% of baseline tissues.

About this clone: Its antigen is still unknown.

Sequenced input: tumor tissue. The chain employs TRBV30 and TRBJ2-7; weak D call: TRBD2 (6 bases). The source is a human donor with peripheral T-cell lymphoma. The CDR3 DNA sequence: TGTGCCTGGAGTGTGGGGGGTGATTCCTACGAGCAGTACTTC. The encoded protein is CAWSVGGDSYEQYF.